The 16 T cell receptor beta chains listed next were all sequenced from one sample in a study of Ad26.COV2.S vaccination and SARS-CoV-2 variants. Assay: immunoSEQ multiplex PCR; the TCRdb copy retains only in-frame clones and omits some. The sample lists about 450,000 clones, 75% to 90% seen once, with approximately 2.5% in the top ten. As for treatment: about 20 received Ad26.COV2.S at low or high dose, single or two shots; roughly 5 received placebo; per-sample allocation not given. Sampling took place 63 days after the first vaccine or placebo injection. The source was peripheral blood, collected in a trial of Ad26.COV2.S vaccine versus placebo. These receptors all come from a person aged 18 to 65 who received the Ad26.COV2.S COVID-19 vaccine or a placebo.

The chain has TRBV11-3 and TRBJ2-1; D is possibly TRBD2 (6 bases). From germline, CDR1 is SGHNT and CDR2 YENEEA. The CDR3 has 14 amino acids. The V and J ends lost 1 base and 9 bases respectively, with 13 bases between them. The DNA of the CDR3 is TGTGCCAGCAGCTTAGTCGCGGGGTTGGGTGAGCAGTTCTTC. Translated: CASSLVAGLGEQFF.

The chain carries TRBV30 and TRBJ1-6; D is uncertain. Germline V gene sequence: CDR1 GTSNPN, CDR2 SVGIG (reference sequence). With 0 bases removed from V and 0 bases from J, the gap between germline ends came to 15 bases. This CDR3 is built from 18 residues. The CDR3 region is CAWSVLLASSSYNSPLHF. The CDR3 nucleotides read TGTGCCTGGAGTGTACTGTTGGCCTCCAGCTCCTATAATTCACCCCTCCACTTT.

This clone was seen a single time. The chain uses TRBV28 and TRBJ2-7; D tentatively reads TRBD1 or TRBD2 (5 bases each). In germline, CDR1 is MDHEN, CDR2 SYDVKM. V dropped 6 bases and J dropped 3 bases, with 12 bases sitting between them. CDR3 length: 13 residues. The DNA for the CDR3 is TGTGCCAGCAGCGACTGGGACCTCTACGAGCAGTACTTC. It is translated as CASSDWDLYEQYF.

The chain combines TRBV27 with TRBJ1-5; TRBD1 agrees at 9 bases. J gave up 6 bases and V 6 bases, and 9 bases lay outside the gene matches. The CDR3 loop spans 15 amino acids. CDR1 MNHEY and CDR2 SMNVEV come from the germline V gene (reference sequence). The CDR3 protein is CASRITGGSGQPQHF. The DNA of the CDR3 is TGTGCCAGCAGAATTACAGGGGGCTCGGGTCAGCCCCAGCATTTT.

This clone was seen more than once but under ten times. The CDR3 region is CASRKEGYSNQPQHF. Written as DNA, the CDR3 is TGCGCCAGCAGGAAAGAAGGCTATAGCAATCAGCCCCAGCATTTT. This chain connects TRBV10-1 to TRBJ1-5; D gene unclear. Germline V gene sequence: CDR1 WNHNN, CDR2 SYGVQD (reference sequence). There are 15 residues in the CDR3. Trimming pared 6 bases from V and 0 bases from J, leaving 12 bases between.

V and J are TRBV24-1 and TRBJ2-5, with 11 bases that match TRBD2. CDR3 length equals 17 residues. The junction had 13 bases not matched to a gene; V was cut back by 6 bases and J by 5 bases. Germline CDR1 KGHDR, CDR2 SFDVKD. CDR3 protein: CATSQRDSGGASETQYF. CDR3 coding DNA: TGTGCCACCAGTCAACGGGATAGCGGGGGGGCCTCGGAGACCCAGTACTTC.

This clone appeared once. The chain carries TRBV29-1 and TRBJ2-7, with D perhaps being TRBD1 or TRBD2 (6 bases each). The germline V and J ends were trimmed by 1 base and 7 bases, with 14 bases remaining between them. The germline V gene has CDR1 SQVTM and CDR2 ANQGSEA. The CDR3 extends over 13 amino acids. CDR3 region: CSVEVGGSEEQYV. CDR3 coding DNA: TGCAGCGTTGAAGTCGGGGGCTCGGAGGAGCAGTACGTC.

The genes are TRBV4-1 and TRBJ1-5; a weak D match, TRBD1 (5 bases). Trimming left V 1 base short and J 3 bases short, with 10 bases between. CDR1 and CDR2 (germline): MGHRA, YSYEKL. This CDR3 comprises 15 residues. DNA for the CDR3: TGCGCCAGCAGCCAAGTGTCAGGGCACAATCAGCCCCAGCATTTT. Translating it yields CASSQVSGHNQPQHF.

The chain is built from TRBV27 and TRBJ1-1; D possibly corresponds to TRBD1 (6 bases). The germline V gene encodes CDR1 MNHEY and CDR2 SMNVEV (reference sequence). The CDR3 runs 14 residues. The ends were cut back, 2 bases at V and 3 bases at J, with 10 bases in the middle. CDR3 region: CASSLRNRDTEAFF. The CDR3 DNA follows: TGTGCCAGCAGTTTACGTAACAGGGACACTGAAGCTTTCTTT.

The CDR3 region is CASSGGQGENLNSPLHF. The CDR3 DNA reads as TGTGCCAGCAGTGGGGGACAGGGGGAAAATCTTAATTCACCCCTCCACTTT. The rearrangement uses TRBV6-1 and TRBJ1-6, with TRBD1 matching over 11 bases. The CDR3 loop spans 17 amino acids. J lost 6 bases, V lost 4 bases, and 8 bases had no gene match. Germline-derived CDR1 and CDR2 are MNHNS and SASEGT.

The chain links TRBV15 to TRBJ1-2; D is perhaps TRBD1 (5 bases). This CDR3 contains 15 residues. Germline lookup yields CDR1 LNHNV and CDR2 YYDKDF (reference sequence). V was cut by 1 base and J by 4 bases, with 13 bases left in between. The CDR3 loop is CATSRVLGTTYGYTF. Here the CDR3 DNA reads TGTGCCACCAGCAGAGTTTTGGGGACCACCTATGGCTACACCTTC.

J is TRBJ2-2 and V is TRBV9, with 10 positions matching TRBD2. Germline V gives CDR1 SGDLS, CDR2 YYNGEE. The CDR3 consists of 16 residues. V was clipped by 0 bases and J by 3 bases; unmatched bases: 2. Written as DNA, the CDR3 is TGTGCCAGCAGCGTAGTAGCGGGGGGCTACACCGGGGAGCTGTTTTTT. It codes for CASSVVAGGYTGELFF.

This clone has just a few counts. V usage is TRBV11-3 and J usage is TRBJ1-1; 9 bases match TRBD1. The V gene end was trimmed by 7 bases and the J gene end by 4 bases; junction bases not matched to a gene: 4. Germline V gives CDR1 SGHNT, CDR2 YENEEA. The CDR3 length is 13 residues. CDR3 coding DNA: TGTGCCAGCACTCGGGACAGGGTCACTGAAGCTTTCTTT. As protein: CASTRDRVTEAFF.

The V gene is TRBV5-1, the J gene TRBJ2-3; D remains unclear. Per germline, CDR1 SGHRS and CDR2 YFSETQ. V dropped 0 bases and J dropped 6 bases, with 14 bases sitting between them. The length of the CDR3 is 15 residues. The CDR3 nucleotides read TGCGCCAGCAGCTTGGAAGGGCTCTCTTTGGATACGCAGTATTTT. Translated, it gives CASSLEGLSLDTQYF.

V usage is TRBV11-1 and J usage is TRBJ2-5, with 8 bases fitting TRBD1. V was clipped by 5 bases and J by 0 bases; unmatched bases: 8. CDR1 is SGHAT, CDR2 FQDESV, per germline (reference sequence). CDR3 length: 16 amino acids. Here the CDR3 reads CASSPRQTGDQETQYF. Here the CDR3 DNA reads TGTGCCAGCAGCCCCCGCCAGACAGGGGACCAAGAGACCCAGTACTTC.

V gene TRBV18 combines with J gene TRBJ2-7, with D hard to call. The CDR3 sequence is 12 residues long. V lost 1 base, J lost 7 bases, and 8 bases lay in between. In germline, CDR1 is KGHSH, CDR2 LQKENI. The CDR3 sequence: CASSPQGEEQYV. As DNA, the CDR3 is TGTGCCAGCTCACCACAGGGTGAAGAGCAGTACGTC.